These 24 T cell receptor beta chains originate from one sample sequenced in a study of blood T cell repertoires in COVID-19. The table came from immunoSEQ multiplex PCR; TCRdb's copy has only in-frame clones and leaves some out. The top ten clones hold under 1.3% of a sample with some 300,000 clones, 87% of them seen once. The material sequenced was PBMCs or T cells enriched from blood (not recorded which). The source is a woman younger than 45 who had recovered from COVID-19.

This clone was picked up a small number of times. V and J are TRBV6-4 and TRBJ2-1; the match to TRBD2 covers 9 bases. This CDR3 is 14 amino acids long. Germline lookup yields CDR1 MRHNA and CDR2 SNTAGT. After removal of 4 bases from V and 6 bases from J, the junction contained 4 bases not matched to a gene. The CDR3 protein is CASSVAGGRNEQFF. For the CDR3, the DNA is TGTGCCAGCAGTGTCGCGGGGGGGCGCAATGAGCAGTTCTTC.

The CDR3 DNA sequence: TGTGCCAGCAGTAAGGGGCCCCAAGAGACCCAGTACTTC. The encoded protein is CASSKGPQETQYF. The rearrangement links TRBV27 to TRBJ2-5; TRBD1 is a possible D gene (5 bases). Germline CDR1 reads MNHEY; CDR2 reads SMNVEV (reference sequence). The CDR3 is 13 residues long. Between the trimmed V and J ends, which lost 5 bases and 1 base, there was a span of 8 bases.

V usage is TRBV9 and J usage is TRBJ2-1; 7 bases align to TRBD2. Trimming at V came to 0 bases and at J to 6 bases, leaving 3 bases not matched to a gene. Germline values: CDR1 SGDLS, CDR2 YYNGEE. The CDR3 has 14 amino acids. Here the CDR3 DNA reads TGTGCCAGCAGCGTAGTAGCTAGCGGCAATGAGCAGTTCTTC. It encodes CASSVVASGNEQFF.

The chain uses TRBV19 and TRBJ2-3; 9 bases are shared with TRBD1. The germline V gene has CDR1 LNHDA and CDR2 SQIVND (reference sequence). V lost 6 bases, J lost 1 base, and 2 bases stayed unmatched. The CDR3 totals 14 residues. CDR3 protein: CASRRTGGTDTQYF. As DNA, the CDR3 is TGTGCCAGTAGGCGGACAGGGGGCACAGATACGCAGTATTTT.

V usage is TRBV28 and J usage is TRBJ1-2, with unresolved D. Between the trimmed V and J ends, which lost 5 bases and 2 bases, there was a span of 15 bases. The length of the CDR3 is 15 residues. The germline gives CDR1 MDHEN, CDR2 SYDVKM. CDR3 loop: CASSPSHGRNYGYTF. The CDR3 DNA reads as TGTGCCAGCAGTCCCAGCCACGGGAGAAACTATGGCTACACCTTC.

Concerning this clone itself: Relative to the germline gene, one junction end is altered; a read error may explain this. CDR3 amino acids: CASSSVRGSNTIYF. As DNA, the CDR3 is TGTGCTAGCAGCTCGGTACGGGGTAGCAACACCATATATTTT. The rearrangement joins TRBV5-6 to TRBJ1-3; D unclear. In germline, CDR1 is SGHDT, CDR2 YYEEEE. The CDR3 spans 14 residues.

This clone has just one count. The rearrangement links TRBV19 to TRBJ1-5; D is perhaps TRBD1 (6 bases). CDR1 and CDR2 (germline): LNHDA, SQIVND (reference sequence). CDR3 length: 17 amino acids. V lost 5 bases and J 0 bases, leaving 17 bases between the germline ends. For the CDR3, the DNA is TGTGCCAGTAGTCTTCCCTCGGGACACCTTAGCAATCAGCCCCAGCATTTT. It encodes CASSLPSGHLSNQPQHF. Filled out from reference TRBV19 and TRBJ1-5, the complete variable domain reads DGGITQSPKYLFRKEGQNVTLSCEQNLNHDAMYWYRQDPGQGLRLIYYSQIVNDFQKGDIAEGYSVSREKKESFPLTVTSAQKNPTAFYLCASSLPSGHLSNQPQHFGDGTRLSIL.

V gene TRBV5-6 combines with J gene TRBJ1-4, with 7 bases identical to TRBD1. Unmatched junction bases numbered 8, after V lost 1 base and J lost 5 bases. This CDR3 has 16 residues. CDR1 is SGHDT and CDR2 is YYEEEE in the germline V gene. The CDR3 is CASSLLKGQPNEKLFF. The DNA for the CDR3 is TGTGCCAGCAGCTTGCTCAAGGGACAGCCCAATGAAAAACTGTTTTTT.

In this sample, this clone turned up a few times. J is TRBJ2-5 and V is TRBV18; TRBD2 matches at 11 bases. CDR1 is KGHSH and CDR2 is LQKENI in the germline V gene. The CDR3 is 16 amino acids. V trimming: 2 bases; J trimming: 5 bases; junction bases outside the gene matches: 7. The CDR3 is CASSPSLAGGYETQYF. The CDR3 DNA reads as TGTGCCAGCTCACCATCCCTAGCGGGGGGTTATGAGACCCAGTACTTC.

This sequence joins TRBV3-1 (or the pseudogene TRBV3-2) and TRBJ2-1; 7 bases are shared with TRBD1. The CDR3 length is 15 residues. V was pared by 0 bases and J by 4 bases, with 3 bases of the junction left unmatched. The germline gives CDR1 LGHDT, CDR2 YNNKEL (reference sequence). The CDR3 reads CASSQELQGYNEQFF. The CDR3 DNA reads TGTGCCAGCAGCCAAGAGCTACAGGGGTACAATGAGCAGTTCTTC.

The rearrangement joins TRBV2 to TRBJ1-2; 7 bases line up with TRBD1. This CDR3 spans 16 amino acids. Per germline, CDR1 SNHLY and CDR2 FYNNEI. V lost 3 bases and J lost 0; bases outside the gene matches: 7. CDR3 sequence: CASSEPGQRANYGYTF. The CDR3 DNA reads as TGTGCCAGCAGTGAGCCGGGACAGAGAGCTAACTATGGCTACACCTTC. The full variable domain, rest sourced from reference TRBV2 and TRBJ1-2, is EPEVTQTPSHQVTQMGQEVILRCVPISNHLYFYWYRQILGQKVEFLVSFYNNEISEKSEIFDDQFSVERPDGSNFTLKIRSTKLEDSAMYFCASSEPGQRANYGYTFGSGTRLTVV.

V gene TRBV6-5 combines with J gene TRBJ2-1; tentative D call: TRBD1 (6 bases). The V end lost 6 bases, the J end lost 3 bases, and 9 bases lay between the germline ends. CDR1 MNHEY and CDR2 SVGAGI come from the germline V gene. This CDR3 region has 13 residues. In DNA, the CDR3 is TGTGCCAGCAGGGACAGCGACTACAATGAGCAGTTCTTC. This encodes CASRDSDYNEQFF.

V and J are TRBV15 and TRBJ2-7; no clear D. V gave up 1 base and J gave up 2 bases, with 12 bases separating them. Germline V gene sequence: CDR1 LNHNV, CDR2 YYDKDF (reference sequence). The CDR3 has 15 amino acids. The CDR3 DNA reads as TGTGCCACCAGCAGAGGTGGAACCGGAGCCTACGAGCAGTACTTC. Its protein product is CATSRGGTGAYEQYF. The full variable domain, with the rest looked up from reference TRBV15 and TRBJ2-7, is DAMVIQNPRYQVTQFGKPVTLSCSQTLNHNVMYWYQQKSSQAPKLLFHYYDKDFNNEADTPDNFQSRRPNTSFCFLDIRSPGLGDTAMYLCATSRGGTGAYEQYFGPGTRLTVT.

In regard to this clone: Other nucleotide sequences in the sample specify the same CDR3. The chain recombines TRBV5-1 with TRBJ2-1; no clear D. The CDR3 contains 14 residues. In germline, CDR1 is SGHRS, CDR2 YFSETQ. Deletions cut 0 bases from V and 0 bases from J, with 4 bases between. CDR3 sequence: CASSLGSSYNEQFF. CDR3 sequence (DNA): TGCGCCAGCAGCTTGGGTAGCTCCTACAATGAGCAGTTCTTC.

In its sample, this clone was seen a few times. The chain links TRBV5-6 to TRBJ2-3; 8 bases agree with TRBD2. This CDR3 has 14 residues. In germline, CDR1 is SGHDT, CDR2 YYEEEE. V lost 2 bases, J lost 6 bases, and 5 bases stayed unmatched. The CDR3 reads CASSFRAGADTQYF. DNA for the CDR3: TGTGCCAGCAGCTTCAGAGCGGGGGCGGATACGCAGTATTTT. The variable domain in full, completed from reference TRBV5-6 and TRBJ2-3, reads DAGVTQSPTHLIKTRGQQVTLRCSPKSGHDTVSWYQQALGQGPQFIFQYYEEEERQRGNFPDRFSGHQFPNYSSELNVNALLLGDSALYLCASSFRAGADTQYFGPGTRLTVL.

The chain recombines TRBV14 with TRBJ1-1; 8 bases align to TRBD1. This CDR3 comprises 14 residues. V lost 4 bases, J lost 1 base, and 2 bases stayed unmatched. Germline V CDR1 and CDR2: SGHDN, FVKESK. CDR3 protein: CASSRDRGNTEAFF. The CDR3 coding sequence is TGTGCCAGCAGCCGCGACAGGGGGAACACTGAAGCTTTCTTT.

The chain has TRBV2 and TRBJ2-3, with TRBD2 identical over 8 bases. CDR3 length: 12 amino acids. Looked up from germline, CDR1 is SNHLY and CDR2 is FYNNEI. Germline trimming cut 9 bases from V and 1 base from J; bases unmatched to any gene: 0. The CDR3 DNA is TGTGCCAGAGCGGGAGGCACAGATACGCAGTATTTT. Protein: CARAGGTDTQYF.

The chain carries TRBV10-3 and TRBJ1-6; 10 nucleotides line up with TRBD1. The V gene's germline CDR1 is ENHRY and CDR2 SYGVKD. The CDR3 sequence is 16 residues long. V was clipped by 0 bases and J by 9 bases; unmatched bases: 5. This CDR3 is CAISESGTGATSPLHF. The CDR3 nucleotides read TGTGCCATCAGTGAGTCGGGGACAGGGGCGACTTCACCCCTCCACTTT.

The chain joins TRBV30 to TRBJ2-1; D is undetermined. The CDR3 has 12 residues. The V and J ends lost 2 bases and 8 bases respectively, with 10 bases between them. Germline loops: CDR1 GTSNPN, CDR2 SVGIG (reference sequence). Here the CDR3 DNA reads TGTGCCTGGAGTCCCGGTACAGATGAGCAGTTCTTC. It yields the protein CAWSPGTDEQFF.

V gene TRBV7-6 combines with J gene TRBJ2-5; 7 bases agree with TRBD1. From germline, CDR1 is SGHVS and CDR2 FNYEAQ. V shed 6 bases and J 3 bases; nucleotides not matched to a gene: 16. CDR3 length equals 17 residues. The CDR3 DNA sequence: TGTGCCAGCAGTCCTGCGGTGACAGGGATTGAGAAAGAGACCCAGTACTTC. Amino acid sequence: CASSPAVTGIEKETQYF.

The rearrangement uses TRBV25-1 and TRBJ2-7; weak D call: TRBD1 (5 bases). The CDR3 consists of 12 residues. Germline-derived CDR1 and CDR2 are MGHDK and SYGVNS. The germline V and J ends were trimmed by 3 bases and 4 bases, with 7 bases remaining between them. For the CDR3, the DNA is TGTGCCAGCAGTGAGCCAGGGTACGAGCAGTACTTC. Its translation is CASSEPGYEQYF.

The count of this clone is one. J is TRBJ2-5 and V is TRBV6-6; D perhaps matches TRBD2 (6 bases). CDR3 length: 15 amino acids. Germline CDR1 reads MNHNY; CDR2 reads SVGAGI (reference sequence). Trimming shortened V by 5 bases and J by 2 bases, and 15 bases separated the two germline ends. CDR3 sequence reads: CASSLLGGGQETQYF. The CDR3 DNA reads TGTGCCAGCAGTCTTCTGGGGGGAGGACAAGAGACCCAGTACTTC.

This CDR3 reads CAIRTTGSGGPTNSTDTQYF. The CDR3 bases are TGTGCCATCAGAACTACGGGTAGCGGGGGGCCCACTAACAGCACAGATACGCAGTATTTT. The rearrangement uses TRBV10-3 and TRBJ2-3, with TRBD2 matching 10 bases. This CDR3 is 20 amino acids long. Germline-derived CDR1 and CDR2 are ENHRY and SYGVKD. Trimming took 6 bases from V and 0 from J; bases not matched to a gene: 18.

The V call is TRBV19, the J call TRBJ1-5; no clear D. V was clipped by 3 bases and J by 3 bases, with 9 bases between them. Germline loops: CDR1 LNHDA, CDR2 SQIVND (reference sequence). There are 14 residues in the CDR3. CDR3 residues: CASSMSQANQPQHF. CDR3 sequence (DNA): TGTGCCAGTAGTATGTCCCAGGCCAATCAGCCCCAGCATTTT.